A single sample is the source of the 5 T cell receptor beta chains below, sequenced in a study of OX40 agonist ivuxolimab in advanced cancers. Sequenced by immunoSEQ multiplex PCR; TCRdb stores in-frame clones only, minus some. The sample has 70,000 to 90,000 clones; just under 85% are singletons. This sample comprised CD4+ or CD8+ T cells sorted from blood, obtained in a trial of the OX40 agonist ivuxolimab. Receptors were obtained from an adult with an advanced solid tumor such as melanoma, head and neck, liver or kidney cancer.

V and J are TRBV5-1 and TRBJ1-1, with D possibly being TRBD1 (5 bases). The germline CDR1 and CDR2 sequences are SGHRS and YFSETQ. The CDR3 sequence is 13 residues long. The germline V and J ends were trimmed by 2 bases and 6 bases, with 11 bases remaining between them. DNA for the CDR3: TGCGCCAGCAGCTTCGTCGGGGGTGCTGAAGCTTTCTTT. Translation gives CASSFVGGAEAFF.

The V gene is TRBV19, the J gene TRBJ1-1; D not certain. V was trimmed by 7 bases and J by 1 base, leaving 7 bases between them. The CDR3 has 12 amino acids. Germline V CDR1 and CDR2: LNHDA, SQIVND (reference sequence). The CDR3 nucleotides are TGTGCCAGTAAGGAGGGGAACACTGAAGCTTTCTTT. It encodes CASKEGNTEAFF.

This sequence joins TRBV7-8 and TRBJ2-5; weak D call: TRBD1 (6 bases). V gave up 5 bases and J gave up 5 bases, with 21 bases separating them. CDR1 SGHVS and CDR2 FQNEAQ come from the germline V gene. The CDR3 extends over 16 amino acids. The CDR3 coding sequence is TGTGCCAGCAGCCTCGGACTCTTGAAAAGGGGGGAGACCCAGTACTTC. Protein product: CASSLGLLKRGETQYF.

V and J are TRBV7-3 and TRBJ2-1; possible D gene TRBD2, 5 bases. This CDR3 is built from 11 residues. CDR1 is SGHTA and CDR2 is FQGTGA in the germline V gene. V was trimmed by 5 bases and J by 14 bases, leaving 13 bases between them. CDR3 in amino acids: CASSNSGEKFF. As DNA, the CDR3 is TGTGCCAGCAGCAACTCCGGGGAGAAGTTCTTC.

The CDR3 coding sequence is TGCAGTGCCACCGCGTGGGATGAGCAGTTCTTC. Amino acid sequence: CSATAWDEQFF. The chain recombines TRBV20-1 with TRBJ2-1; D is unclear. Germline CDR1 reads DFQATT; CDR2 reads SNEGSKA (reference sequence). The CDR3 loop spans 11 amino acids. Trimming left V 6 bases short and J 8 bases short, with 11 bases between.